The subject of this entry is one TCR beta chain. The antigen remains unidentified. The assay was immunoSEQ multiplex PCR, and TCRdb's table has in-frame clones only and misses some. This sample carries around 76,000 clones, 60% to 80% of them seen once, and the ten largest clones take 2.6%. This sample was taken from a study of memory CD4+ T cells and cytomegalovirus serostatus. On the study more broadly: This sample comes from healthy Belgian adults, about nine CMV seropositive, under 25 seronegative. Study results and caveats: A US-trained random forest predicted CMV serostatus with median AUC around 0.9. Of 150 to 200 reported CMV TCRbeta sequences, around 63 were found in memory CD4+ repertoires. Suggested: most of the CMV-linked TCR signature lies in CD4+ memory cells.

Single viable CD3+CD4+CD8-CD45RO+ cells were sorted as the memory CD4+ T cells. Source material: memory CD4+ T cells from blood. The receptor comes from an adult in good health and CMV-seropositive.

CDR3 sequence: CASSLPYRFNSPLHF. The DNA of the CDR3 is TGTGCCAGCAGCTTGCCCTATCGTTTTAATTCACCCCTCCACTTT. The rearrangement uses TRBV5-5 and TRBJ1-6; no definite D call. The CDR3 contains 15 residues. CDR1 SGHKS and CDR2 YYEKEE come from the germline V gene (reference sequence). V lost 1 base to trimming and J lost 6 bases, with 11 bases between them.